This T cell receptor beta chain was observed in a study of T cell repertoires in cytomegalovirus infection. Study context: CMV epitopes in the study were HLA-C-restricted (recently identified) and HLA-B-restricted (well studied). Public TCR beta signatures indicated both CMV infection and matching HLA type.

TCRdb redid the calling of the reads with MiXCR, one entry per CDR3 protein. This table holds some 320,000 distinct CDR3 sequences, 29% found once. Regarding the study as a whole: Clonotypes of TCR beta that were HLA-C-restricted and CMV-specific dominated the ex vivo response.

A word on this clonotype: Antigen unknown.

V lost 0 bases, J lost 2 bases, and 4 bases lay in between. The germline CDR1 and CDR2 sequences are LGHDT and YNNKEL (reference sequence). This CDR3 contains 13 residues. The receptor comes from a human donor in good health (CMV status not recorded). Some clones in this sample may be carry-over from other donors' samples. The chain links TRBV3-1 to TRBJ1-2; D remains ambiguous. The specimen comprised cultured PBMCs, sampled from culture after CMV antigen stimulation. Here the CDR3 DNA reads TGTGCCAGCAGCCAAGATCCCAACTATGGCTACACCTTC. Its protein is CASSQDPNYGYTF.